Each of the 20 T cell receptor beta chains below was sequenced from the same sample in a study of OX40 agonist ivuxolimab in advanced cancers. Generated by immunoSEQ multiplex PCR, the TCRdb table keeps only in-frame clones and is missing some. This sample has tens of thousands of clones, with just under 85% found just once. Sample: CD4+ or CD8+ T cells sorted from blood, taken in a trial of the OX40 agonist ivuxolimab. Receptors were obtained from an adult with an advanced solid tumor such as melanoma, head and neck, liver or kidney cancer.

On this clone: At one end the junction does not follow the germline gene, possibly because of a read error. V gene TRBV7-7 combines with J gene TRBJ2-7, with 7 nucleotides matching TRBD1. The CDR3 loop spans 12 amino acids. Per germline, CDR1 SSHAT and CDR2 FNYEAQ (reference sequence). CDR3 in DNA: TGTGCTAGCAGCTTAGCAGGGGGCGAGCAGTACTTC. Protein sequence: CASSLAGGEQYF.

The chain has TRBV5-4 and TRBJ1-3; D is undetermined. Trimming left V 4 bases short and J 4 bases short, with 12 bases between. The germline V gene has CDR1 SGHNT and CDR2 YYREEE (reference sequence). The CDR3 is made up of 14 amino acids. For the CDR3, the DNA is TGTGCCAGCAGCCCCCGGAACGGAGGAAACACCATATATTTT. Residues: CASSPRNGGNTIYF.

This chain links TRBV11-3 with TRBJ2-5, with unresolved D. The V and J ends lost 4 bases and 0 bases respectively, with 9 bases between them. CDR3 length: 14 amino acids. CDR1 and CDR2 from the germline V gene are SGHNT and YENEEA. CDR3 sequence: CASSSPENQETQYF. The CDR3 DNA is TGTGCCAGCAGCTCCCCCGAGAACCAAGAGACCCAGTACTTC.

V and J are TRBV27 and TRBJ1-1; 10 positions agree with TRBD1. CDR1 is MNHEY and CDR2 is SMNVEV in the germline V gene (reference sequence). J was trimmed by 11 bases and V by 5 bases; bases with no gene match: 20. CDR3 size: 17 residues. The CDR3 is CASSPRQGAILGGMAFF. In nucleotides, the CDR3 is TGTGCCAGCAGTCCAAGACAGGGGGCCATTTTGGGGGGAATGGCTTTCTTT.

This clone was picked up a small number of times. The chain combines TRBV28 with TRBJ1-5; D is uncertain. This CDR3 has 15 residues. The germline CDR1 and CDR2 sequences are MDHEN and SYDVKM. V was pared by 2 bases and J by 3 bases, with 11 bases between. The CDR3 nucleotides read TGTGCCAGCAGTTTAGATGGACGGCTCAATCAGCCCCAGCATTTT. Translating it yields CASSLDGRLNQPQHF.

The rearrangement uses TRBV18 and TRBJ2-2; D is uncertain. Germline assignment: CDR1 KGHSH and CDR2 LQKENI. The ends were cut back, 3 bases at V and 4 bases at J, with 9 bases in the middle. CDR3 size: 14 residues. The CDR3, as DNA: TGTGCCAGCTCACCGAGGCACTCCACCGGGGAGCTGTTTTTT. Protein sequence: CASSPRHSTGELFF.

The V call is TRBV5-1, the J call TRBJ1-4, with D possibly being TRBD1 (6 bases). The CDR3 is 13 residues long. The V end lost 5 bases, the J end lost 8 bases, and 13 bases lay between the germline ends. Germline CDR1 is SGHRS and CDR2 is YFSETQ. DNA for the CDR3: TGCGCCAGCAGGGTAACAGGGAACGAAAAACTGTTTTTT. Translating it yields CASRVTGNEKLFF.

For the CDR3, the DNA is TGTGCCAGCAGGAGGGACGCTGGAAACACCATATATTTT. It yields the protein CASRRDAGNTIYF. The chain employs TRBV2 and TRBJ1-3, with TRBD1 as a possible D gene (5 bases). Germline V CDR1 and CDR2: SNHLY, FYNNEI. Trimming stripped 6 bases from V and 2 bases from J, with 8 bases between. CDR3 length equals 13 residues.

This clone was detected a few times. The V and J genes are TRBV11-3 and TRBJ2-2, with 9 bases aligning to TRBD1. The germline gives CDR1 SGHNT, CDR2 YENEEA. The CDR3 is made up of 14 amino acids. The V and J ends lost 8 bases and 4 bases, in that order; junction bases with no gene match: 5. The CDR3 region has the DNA TGTGCCAGCCTTCACAGGGGGCGCACCGGGGAGCTGTTTTTT. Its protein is CASLHRGRTGELFF.

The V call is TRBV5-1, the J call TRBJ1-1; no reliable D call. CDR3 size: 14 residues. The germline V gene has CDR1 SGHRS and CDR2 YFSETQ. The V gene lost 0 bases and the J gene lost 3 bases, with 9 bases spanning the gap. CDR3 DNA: TGCGCCAGCAGCTTGGCCTATGGGGACACTGAAGCTTTCTTT. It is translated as CASSLAYGDTEAFF.

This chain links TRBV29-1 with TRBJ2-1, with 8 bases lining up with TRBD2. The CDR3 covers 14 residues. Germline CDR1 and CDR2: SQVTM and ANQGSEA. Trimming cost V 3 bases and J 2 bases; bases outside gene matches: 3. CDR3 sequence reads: CSVDRAGAYNEQFF. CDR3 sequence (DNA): TGCAGCGTTGACAGAGCGGGAGCCTACAATGAGCAGTTCTTC.

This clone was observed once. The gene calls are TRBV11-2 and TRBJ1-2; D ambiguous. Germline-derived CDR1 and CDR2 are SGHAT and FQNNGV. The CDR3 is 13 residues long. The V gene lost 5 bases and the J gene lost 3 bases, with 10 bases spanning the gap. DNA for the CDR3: TGTGCCAGCAGCCCCCGGGGAGACTATGGCTACACCTTC. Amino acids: CASSPRGDYGYTF.

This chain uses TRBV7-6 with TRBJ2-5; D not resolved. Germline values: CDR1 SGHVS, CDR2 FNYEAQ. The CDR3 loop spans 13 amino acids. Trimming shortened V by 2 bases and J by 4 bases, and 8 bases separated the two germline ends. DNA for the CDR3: TGTGCCAGCAGCTTAATGGGTGGAGAGACCCAGTACTTC. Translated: CASSLMGGETQYF.

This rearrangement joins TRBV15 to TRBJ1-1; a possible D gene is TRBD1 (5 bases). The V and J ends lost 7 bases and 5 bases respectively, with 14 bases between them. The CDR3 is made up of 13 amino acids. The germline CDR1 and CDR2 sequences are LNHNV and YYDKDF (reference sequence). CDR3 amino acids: CATKTGHGTEAFF. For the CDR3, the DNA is TGTGCCACCAAGACGGGGCATGGGACTGAAGCTTTCTTT.

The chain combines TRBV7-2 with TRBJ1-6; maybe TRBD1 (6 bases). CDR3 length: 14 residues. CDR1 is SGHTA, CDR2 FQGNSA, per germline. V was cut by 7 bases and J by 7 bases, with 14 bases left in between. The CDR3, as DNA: TGTGCCAGCACCCTCCAGGGGCCCAATTCACCCCTCCACTTT. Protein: CASTLQGPNSPLHF.

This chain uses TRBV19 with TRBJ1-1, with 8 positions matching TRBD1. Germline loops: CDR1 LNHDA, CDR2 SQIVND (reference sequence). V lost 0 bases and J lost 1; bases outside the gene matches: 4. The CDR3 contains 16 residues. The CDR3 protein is CASSIERGTGNTEAFF. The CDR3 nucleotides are TGTGCCAGTAGTATAGAGCGTGGGACAGGGAACACTGAAGCTTTCTTT.

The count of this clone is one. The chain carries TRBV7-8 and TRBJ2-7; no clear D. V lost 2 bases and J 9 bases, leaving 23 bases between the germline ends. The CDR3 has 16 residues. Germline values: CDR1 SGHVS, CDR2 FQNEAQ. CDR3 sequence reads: CASSLFSAAGSGVQYF. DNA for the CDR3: TGTGCCAGCAGCTTATTCTCGGCGGCAGGCTCGGGTGTGCAGTACTTC.

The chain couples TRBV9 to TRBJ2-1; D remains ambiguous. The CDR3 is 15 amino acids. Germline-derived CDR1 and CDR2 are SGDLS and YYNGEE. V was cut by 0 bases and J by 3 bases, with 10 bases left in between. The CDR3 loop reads CASSVGLNNYNEQFF. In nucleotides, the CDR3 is TGTGCCAGCAGCGTAGGGCTAAATAACTACAATGAGCAGTTCTTC.

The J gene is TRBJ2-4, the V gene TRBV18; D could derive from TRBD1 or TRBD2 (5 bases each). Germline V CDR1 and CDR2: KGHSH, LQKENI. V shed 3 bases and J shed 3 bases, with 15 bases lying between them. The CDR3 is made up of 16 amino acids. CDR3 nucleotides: TGTGCCAGCTCACCTGCGACAGCAGAGGGCAAAAACATTCAGTACTTC. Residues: CASSPATAEGKNIQYF. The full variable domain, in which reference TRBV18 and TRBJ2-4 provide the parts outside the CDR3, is NAGVMQNPRHLVRRRGQEARLRCSPMKGHSHVYWYRQLPEEGLKFMVYLQKENIIDESGMPKERFSAEFPKEGPSILRIQQVVRGDSAAYFCASSPATAEGKNIQYFGAGTRLSVL.

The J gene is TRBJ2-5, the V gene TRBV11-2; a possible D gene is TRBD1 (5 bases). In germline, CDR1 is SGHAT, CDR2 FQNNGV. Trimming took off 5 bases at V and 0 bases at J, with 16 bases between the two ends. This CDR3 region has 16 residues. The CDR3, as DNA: TGTGCCAGCAGCAGGGGTACTGGGGCGCACCAAGAGACCCAGTACTTC. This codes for CASSRGTGAHQETQYF.